Listed here are 26 T cell receptor beta chains from one sample, sequenced in a study of shared clonotypes between healthy human individuals. The protocol was immunoSEQ multiplex PCR, while the TCRdb copy is restricted to in-frame clones and leaves out a portion. The sample has 700,000 to 950,000 clones; 90% to 98% are singletons. Selected positively for CCR7 and CD45RO-negative, naive CD8 cells excluded terminally differentiated effector memory CD45RA+ cells. The sequenced sample consisted of naive CD8+ T cells sorted from blood. These receptors all come from a man between 25 and 39 years old in good health.

This chain links TRBV5-1 with TRBJ2-7; no clear D. V lost 7 bases, J lost 3 bases, and 14 bases lay in between. Germline CDR1 reads SGHRS; CDR2 reads YFSETQ. CDR3 length equals 13 residues. The CDR3 region is CASYPLKSYEQYF. Here the CDR3 DNA reads TGCGCCAGCTATCCCTTAAAAAGCTACGAGCAGTACTTC.

V is TRBV29-1 and J is TRBJ2-1; maybe TRBD1 (5 bases). The V gene's germline CDR1 is SQVTM and CDR2 ANQGSEA. The ends were cut back, 7 bases at V and 3 bases at J, with 25 bases in the middle. The CDR3 has 17 residues. In DNA form, the CDR3 reads TGCAGCGCAGGGCTGGGTACTACAACGTCATTCTACAATGAGCAGTTCTTC. It codes for CSAGLGTTTSFYNEQFF.

The chain links TRBV10-1 to TRBJ2-7; TRBD1 matches at 8 bases. The CDR3 totals 15 residues. Germline values: CDR1 WNHNN, CDR2 SYGVQD (reference sequence). V lost 6 bases and J lost 2; bases outside the gene matches: 9. The CDR3 DNA reads as TGCGCCAGCAGAGCCCCGGGACAGGCAACCTACGAGCAGTACTTC. Residues: CASRAPGQATYEQYF.

This chain joins TRBV6-6 and TRBJ1-3; D is perhaps TRBD1 (6 bases). Germline CDR1 reads MNHNY; CDR2 reads SVGAGI (reference sequence). Trimming removed 4 bases from V and 7 bases from J, with 17 bases in between. This CDR3 is built from 15 residues. The CDR3 DNA follows: TGTGCCAGCAGTTCCGGGACATACCGTGTTAACACCATATATTTT. Amino acids: CASSSGTYRVNTIYF.

This chain connects TRBV7-9 to TRBJ1-1; 7 bases line up with TRBD1. Germline CDR1 SEHNR, CDR2 FQNEAQ (reference sequence). This CDR3 is built from 15 residues. Trimming cost V 7 bases and J 3 bases; bases outside gene matches: 11. The CDR3 is CASIKPGGGDTEAFF. DNA of the CDR3: TGTGCCAGCATCAAGCCAGGGGGAGGGGACACTGAAGCTTTCTTT.

This chain joins TRBV9 and TRBJ1-1; D might be TRBD1 (5 bases). The V gene's germline CDR1 is SGDLS and CDR2 YYNGEE. The CDR3 loop spans 13 amino acids. Trimming stripped 3 bases from V and 3 bases from J, with 9 bases between. For the CDR3, the DNA is TGTGCCAGCAGCGCCGGGGGATACACTGAAGCTTTCTTT. It yields the protein CASSAGGYTEAFF. The full variable domain, completed using reference TRBV9 and TRBJ1-1, is DSGVTQTPKHLITATGQRVTLRCSPRSGDLSVYWYQQSLDQGLQFLIQYYNGEERAKGNILERFSAQQFPDLHSELNLSSLELGDSALYFCASSAGGYTEAFFGQGTRLTVV.

J is TRBJ1-2 and V is TRBV5-1; D unclear. Trimming took 4 bases from V and 0 from J, leaving 22 bases between them. Per germline, CDR1 SGHRS and CDR2 YFSETQ. CDR3 length equals 18 residues. The chain's CDR3 is CASSLELSSGMSNYGYTF. The CDR3 bases are TGCGCCAGCAGCCTGGAGCTCTCGTCGGGGATGTCTAACTATGGCTACACCTTC.

J is TRBJ1-1 and V is TRBV7-9; D is unclear. Germline lookup yields CDR1 SEHNR and CDR2 FQNEAQ (reference sequence). The CDR3 extends over 13 amino acids. The V end lost 8 bases, the J end lost 4 bases, and 14 bases lay between the germline ends. The CDR3 sequence: CASDAILGTEAFF. The DNA of the CDR3 is TGTGCCAGCGATGCAATACTGGGCACTGAAGCTTTCTTT.

This clone was observed a single time. This chain uses TRBV7-9 with TRBJ2-7; TRBD2 might be the D (6 bases). The CDR3 has 15 residues. Trimming left V 4 bases short and J 5 bases short, with 18 bases between. Germline loops: CDR1 SEHNR, CDR2 FQNEAQ (reference sequence). The CDR3 region has the DNA TGTGCCAGCAGCTCAAGACACCGGAGGGTCCACGAGCAGTACTTC. Its translation is CASSSRHRRVHEQYF.

Regarding this clone: At one end, the junction sequence differs from germline, possibly due to a read error. The rearrangement links TRBV11-3 to TRBJ2-1; D is unresolved. Germline V gene data show CDR1 as SGHNT and CDR2 as YENEEA. CDR3 size: 13 residues. As DNA, the CDR3 is TGTGCCAGCAGCTTAGATTCCTTCAATGAGCAGTTCTTC. Its protein is CASSLDSFNEQFF. Together with reference TRBV11-3 and TRBJ2-1, the CDR3 gives the full variable domain: EAGVVQSPRYKIIEKKQPVAFWCNPISGHNTLYWYLQNLGQGPELLIRYENEEAVDDSQLPKDRFSAERLKGVDSTLKIQPAELGDSAVYLCASSLDSFNEQFFGPGTRLTVL.

The CDR3 DNA is TGTGCCAGCAGCCTCGGGACTAGTCTCAATGAGCAGTTCTTC. As protein: CASSLGTSLNEQFF. This chain links TRBV7-6 with TRBJ2-1; 8 bases match TRBD2. With 5 bases clipped from V and 6 bases from J, the junction kept 6 bases outside the gene matches. The CDR3 spans 14 residues. Germline lookup yields CDR1 SGHVS and CDR2 FNYEAQ.

The genes are TRBV13 and TRBJ2-2; 9 nucleotides agree with TRBD2. CDR1 and CDR2 from the germline V gene are PRHDT and FYEKMQ (reference sequence). The CDR3 sequence is 15 residues long. V lost 2 bases and J lost 5; bases outside the gene matches: 3. CDR3 sequence: CASSLTLAGTGELFF. CDR3 DNA: TGTGCCAGCAGCTTAACCCTAGCGGGAACCGGGGAGCTGTTTTTT.

The chain uses TRBV7-9 and TRBJ2-3; D may be TRBD2 (6 bases). The CDR3 extends over 14 amino acids. Trimming took off 6 bases at V and 3 bases at J, with 13 bases between the two ends. Germline V CDR1 and CDR2: SEHNR, FQNEAQ (reference sequence). DNA for the CDR3: TGTGCCAGCAGGGGGACTTGGGGGACAGATACGCAGTATTTT. Encoded protein: CASRGTWGTDTQYF.

The table lists this clone with a count of one. Additional DNA sequences in this sample encode the identical CDR3. The gene calls are TRBV4-1 and TRBJ2-3; no clear D. Germline values: CDR1 MGHRA, CDR2 YSYEKL. The CDR3 is made up of 16 amino acids. V lost 1 base and J lost 3, with 14 bases in between. CDR3 nucleotides: TGCGCCAGCAGCCAAGCCGGGCCCTCGAGTACAGATACGCAGTATTTT. It is translated as CASSQAGPSSTDTQYF.

V is TRBV18 and J is TRBJ1-5, with D possibly being TRBD1 (5 bases). The CDR3 runs 14 residues. V was shortened by 4 bases and J by 0 bases, with 7 bases between the two germline ends. From germline, CDR1 is KGHSH and CDR2 LQKENI. In DNA form, the CDR3 reads TGTGCCAGCTCACTGACAGATAGCAATCAGCCCCAGCATTTT. Protein: CASSLTDSNQPQHF.

This sequence joins TRBV7-9 and TRBJ2-7; TRBD2 aligns across 10 bases. V was pared by 4 bases and J by 2 bases, with 5 bases of the junction left unmatched. The CDR3 has 15 amino acids. CDR1 SEHNR and CDR2 FQNEAQ come from the germline V gene (reference sequence). CDR3 in amino acids: CASSSIAGGPYEQYF. The CDR3 DNA sequence: TGTGCCAGCAGCTCCATAGCGGGAGGACCCTACGAGCAGTACTTC.

V is TRBV7-9 and J is TRBJ2-3; perhaps TRBD2 as D (5 bases). The CDR3 has 13 residues. Trimming stripped 5 bases from V and 3 bases from J, with 9 bases between. From germline, CDR1 is SEHNR and CDR2 FQNEAQ (reference sequence). The CDR3 bases are TGTGCCAGCAGCCCACTAGTAACAGATACGCAGTATTTT. Translation: CASSPLVTDTQYF.

The chain combines TRBV27 with TRBJ2-7; no clear D. V was cut by 3 bases and J by 2 bases, with 11 bases left in between. The CDR3 has 14 amino acids. Germline V gene data show CDR1 as MNHEY and CDR2 as SMNVEV (reference sequence). CDR3 sequence reads: CASSFSDPTYEQYF. CDR3 in DNA: TGTGCCAGCAGTTTTTCGGATCCCACCTACGAGCAGTACTTC.

This chain connects TRBV28 to TRBJ1-1; TRBD1 aligns across 7 bases. V shed 8 bases, J shed 1 base, and the junction held 7 bases outside the gene matches. Looked up from germline, CDR1 is MDHEN and CDR2 is SYDVKM. The CDR3 is 14 residues long. The CDR3 sequence: CASGRDRENTEAFF. CDR3 DNA sequence: TGTGCCAGCGGGAGAGACAGGGAGAACACTGAAGCTTTCTTT. Looking up the rest from reference TRBV28 and TRBJ1-1 gives the full variable domain: DVKVTQSSRYLVKRTGEKVFLECVQDMDHENMFWYRQDPGLGLRLIYFSYDVKMKEKGDIPEGYSVSREKKERFSLILESASTNQTSMYLCASGRDRENTEAFFGQGTRLTVV.

The rearrangement uses TRBV7-9 and TRBJ2-7, with 9 bases fitting TRBD1. CDR1 and CDR2 from the germline V gene are SEHNR and FQNEAQ (reference sequence). Trimming cost V 5 bases and J 0 bases; bases outside gene matches: 5. The CDR3 length is 15 residues. The CDR3 protein is CASSVGQGISYEQYF. DNA of the CDR3: TGTGCCAGCAGCGTGGGACAGGGTATCTCCTACGAGCAGTACTTC.

The V gene is TRBV4-3, the J gene TRBJ2-2; 7 nucleotides match TRBD1. With 1 base clipped from V and 7 bases from J, the junction kept 12 bases outside the gene matches. The CDR3 is 17 residues long. Germline assignment: CDR1 LGHNA and CDR2 YSLEER. CDR3 amino acids: CASSQGYGTVRGGELFF. CDR3 sequence (DNA): TGCGCCAGCAGCCAAGGGTACGGGACAGTCAGGGGCGGGGAGCTGTTTTTT.

The rearrangement links TRBV6-5 to TRBJ2-5; D is possibly TRBD2 (5 bases). The CDR3 runs 16 residues. Trimming cost V 4 bases and J 2 bases, with 17 bases left between them. The germline V gene has CDR1 MNHEY and CDR2 SVGAGI. CDR3 loop: CASSSIWVEGQETQYF. The CDR3 DNA reads TGTGCCAGCAGTTCGATCTGGGTCGAGGGTCAAGAGACCCAGTACTTC.

The chain combines TRBV28 with TRBJ1-1, with 7 bases matching TRBD1. The ends lost 2 bases at V and 1 base at J; junction bases unmatched: 4. CDR3 size: 15 residues. Germline CDR1 and CDR2: MDHEN and SYDVKM. The CDR3 is CASSLPGGWNTEAFF. The CDR3 DNA reads TGTGCCAGCAGTTTACCAGGGGGTTGGAACACTGAAGCTTTCTTT.

This clone has only one observation. The chain combines TRBV7-9 with TRBJ1-3, with D maybe TRBD1 (6 bases). Germline CDR1 reads SEHNR; CDR2 reads FQNEAQ (reference sequence). The CDR3 has 15 amino acids. The V end was cut by 1 base, the J end by 3 bases, with 10 bases between. This CDR3 reads CASSLGARGGNTIYF. The CDR3 DNA follows: TGTGCCAGCAGCTTAGGGGCCAGGGGTGGAAACACCATATATTTT. Full variable domain (rest looked up from reference TRBV7-9 and TRBJ1-3): DTGVSQNPRHKITKRGQNVTFRCDPISEHNRLYWYRQTLGQGPEFLTYFQNEAQLEKSRLLSDRFSAERPKGSFSTLEIQRTEQGDSAMYLCASSLGARGGNTIYFGEGSWLTVV.

This chain connects TRBV27 to TRBJ2-3; D is perhaps TRBD2 (5 bases). This CDR3 contains 15 residues. Germline CDR1 is MNHEY and CDR2 is SMNVEV (reference sequence). V shed 3 bases and J shed 2 bases, with 12 bases lying between them. The CDR3 spells CASSFYSGNTDTQYF. The CDR3 DNA follows: TGTGCCAGCAGTTTTTACTCCGGGAACACAGATACGCAGTATTTT.

CDR3: CASSQERGAGPDTQYF. The CDR3 nucleotides are TGCGCCAGCAGCCAAGAACGAGGGGCGGGCCCAGATACGCAGTATTTT. V is TRBV4-1 and J is TRBJ2-3; D possibly uses TRBD1 or TRBD2 (5 bases each). Trimming shortened V by 0 bases and J by 4 bases, and 14 bases separated the two germline ends. CDR1 is MGHRA and CDR2 is YSYEKL in the germline V gene. There are 16 residues in the CDR3.